This T cell receptor (beta chain) was sequenced in a study of blood T cell repertoires in COVID-19. Germline CDR1 and CDR2: SGHRS and YFSETQ. Germline trimming cut 7 bases from V and 4 bases from J; bases unmatched to any gene: 7. The CDR3 runs to 14 residues. Clones were read by immunoSEQ multiplex PCR, and TCRdb kept only the in-frame ones, dropping some. This table holds about 130,000 clones, over 75% found once. The clonotype originates from a woman aged 80 or over with acute or convalescent COVID-19. The chain couples TRBV5-1 to TRBJ1-4, with 7 bases aligning to TRBD1. The sequencing input was peripheral blood. In DNA, the CDR3 is TGCGCCAGCGGACAGGACGGAGGTAATGAAAAACTGTTTTTT. Protein: CASGQDGGNEKLFF.